This entry lists 20 T cell receptor beta chains sequenced from one sample in a study of human T cells and chemical hapten exposure. The study's library attached unique molecular identifiers to single cDNA molecules. TCRdb used MiXCR to reprocess the reads, holding one entry per CDR3 protein. The sample yields about 120,000 distinct CDR3 sequences, approximately 9% seen once. Researchers extracted total RNA from unfractionated whole blood. Specimen: whole blood. These receptors came from a human donor in good health. Some clones in this sample may be carry-over from other donors' samples.

There are many counts of this clonotype. The chain is built from TRBV3-1 and TRBJ1-1; D may be TRBD1 (5 bases). Trimming took off 0 bases at V and 2 bases at J, with 13 bases between the two ends. The V gene's germline CDR1 is LGHDT and CDR2 YNNKEL (reference sequence). This CDR3 is built from 16 residues. CDR3 in amino acids: CASSQDLVQGNTEAFF. The CDR3 DNA reads TGTGCCAGCAGCCAAGATTTAGTCCAGGGAAACACTGAAGCTTTCTTT.

This clonotype has a count of ten or more. The gene calls are TRBV21-1 and TRBJ1-1. TRBV21-1 is reported as a pseudogene. This CDR3 region has 12 residues. This CDR3 reads CASTQMNTEAFF. The CDR3 DNA reads TGTGCCAGCACCCAGATGAACACTGAAGCTTTCTTT.

This clonotype was recorded many times. V and J are TRBV15 and TRBJ2-5; D is unclear. Germline lookup yields CDR1 LNHNV and CDR2 YYDKDF (reference sequence). The CDR3 runs 13 residues. Trimming removed 5 bases at V and 1 base at J, with 8 bases between. DNA for the CDR3: TGTGCCACCAGCTGGCCTTCCCAAGAGACCCAGTACTTC. Translated, it gives CATSWPSQETQYF.

This clonotype was counted ten times or more. The chain recombines TRBV18 with TRBJ1-1, with 8 bases aligning to TRBD1. V was clipped by 4 bases and J by 3 bases; unmatched bases: 7. Germline values: CDR1 KGHSH, CDR2 LQKENI. There are 15 residues in the CDR3. The CDR3 here is CASSRETGGYTEAFF. Here the CDR3 DNA reads TGTGCCAGCTCACGAGAAACAGGGGGGTACACTGAAGCTTTCTTT.

The chain carries TRBV5-1 and TRBJ2-4, with 9 nucleotides matching TRBD2. CDR1 and CDR2 (germline): SGHRS, YFSETQ. There are 13 residues in the CDR3. J lost 6 bases, V lost 4 bases, and 2 bases had no gene match. CDR3 DNA sequence: TGCGCCAGCAGCCCGGGACTAGCAAACATTCAGTACTTC. Residues: CASSPGLANIQYF.

This chain links TRBV27 with TRBJ2-5; unclear D gene. CDR1 is MNHEY, CDR2 SMNVEV, per germline (reference sequence). Trimming cost V 10 bases and J 2 bases, with 23 bases left between them. This CDR3 has 16 amino acids. The CDR3 DNA is TGTGCCACCGCCCCTTGGCTGGCGGCAGGACAAGAGACCCAGTACTTC. Amino acids: CATAPWLAAGQETQYF.

CDR3 in DNA: TGTGCCAGCAGTTTGGCGGGAGGGCCCTCAGATACGCAGTATTTT. Protein: CASSLAGGPSDTQYF. The gene calls are TRBV27 and TRBJ2-3; TRBD2 aligns across 9 bases. The V and J ends lost 3 bases and 4 bases, in that order; junction bases with no gene match: 5. This CDR3 is built from 15 residues. CDR1 is MNHEY, CDR2 SMNVEV, per germline (reference sequence).

The chain's CDR3 is CSARTGEEGADTQYF. The CDR3 DNA sequence: TGCAGTGCACGCACAGGGGAAGAAGGCGCAGATACGCAGTATTTT. The chain couples TRBV20-1 to TRBJ2-3; 7 bases map to TRBD1. The CDR3 runs to 15 residues. CDR1 and CDR2 (germline): DFQATT, SNEGSKA (reference sequence). V trimming: 6 bases; J trimming: 4 bases; junction bases outside the gene matches: 13.

The sample holds many counts of this clonotype. This sequence joins TRBV7-8 and TRBJ2-2, with D unresolved. Germline CDR1 and CDR2: SGHVS and FQNEAQ. The CDR3 totals 16 residues. V gave up 3 bases and J gave up 4 bases, with 15 bases separating them. This CDR3 is CASSFKEWTGTGELFF. DNA for the CDR3: TGTGCCAGCAGCTTCAAGGAGTGGACGGGCACCGGGGAGCTGTTTTTT.

This clonotype was seen repeatedly, ten times or more. This chain joins TRBV7-2 and TRBJ1-1, with D perhaps TRBD1 (6 bases). The V and J ends lost 1 base and 3 bases respectively, with 9 bases between them. Germline V gene lookup returns CDR1 SGHTA and CDR2 FQGNSA. The CDR3 spans 14 residues. As DNA, the CDR3 is TGTGCCAGCAGCTTAGATAAGGGGGACACTGAAGCTTTCTTT. It codes for CASSLDKGDTEAFF.

The sample holds a few counts of this clonotype. The genes are TRBV6-2 or TRBV6-3 and TRBJ2-7; D call uncertain. V lost 0 bases and J 6 bases, leaving 3 bases between the germline ends. The CDR3 totals 11 residues. CDR1 is MNHEY, CDR2 SVGEGT, per germline. The CDR3 DNA reads as TGTGCCAGCAGTTACTCGATCGAGCAGTACTTC. Protein sequence: CASSYSIEQYF.

The table lists this clonotype with many counts. The chain uses TRBV20-1 and TRBJ1-5; weak D call: TRBD1 (6 bases). Germline CDR1 is DFQATT and CDR2 is SNEGSKA (reference sequence). Trimming left V 4 bases short and J 7 bases short, with 14 bases between. CDR3 length: 13 residues. CDR3 sequence reads: CSAITGYGQPQHF. The CDR3 DNA sequence: TGCAGTGCTATTACAGGGTACGGGCAGCCCCAGCATTTT.

In this sample, this clonotype turned up a few times. V is TRBV11-2 and J is TRBJ2-7, with 9 bases fitting TRBD1. Germline lookup yields CDR1 SGHAT and CDR2 FQNNGV. Trimming took 7 bases from V and 3 from J; bases not matched to a gene: 10. The CDR3 is made up of 15 amino acids. CDR3 in amino acids: CASMLGDRVIYEQYF. CDR3 coding DNA: TGTGCCAGCATGCTCGGGGACAGGGTCATCTACGAGCAGTACTTC.

This clonotype turned up a few times. The V call is TRBV6-1, the J call TRBJ2-3; no clear D. Germline V gene data show CDR1 as MNHNS and CDR2 as SASEGT. Trimming took 6 bases from V and 6 from J, leaving 13 bases between them. The length of the CDR3 is 13 residues. The CDR3, as DNA: TGTGCCAGCAGCGCTATGGTGGGGGATACGCAGTATTTT. Amino acids: CASSAMVGDTQYF.

J is TRBJ1-2 and V is TRBV2; D is ambiguous. Trimming cost V 6 bases and J 5 bases, with 10 bases left between them. Germline V CDR1 and CDR2: SNHLY, FYNNEI. This CDR3 has 12 residues. This CDR3 is CASSYGEYGYTF. CDR3 bases: TGTGCCAGCAGCTACGGGGAATATGGCTACACCTTC.

In its sample, this clonotype was seen a few times. V usage is TRBV5-5 and J usage is TRBJ2-5; 8 bases are a match to TRBD1. CDR3 size: 15 residues. Germline CDR1 SGHKS, CDR2 YYEKEE (reference sequence). J was trimmed by 1 base and V by 0 bases; bases with no gene match: 2. The CDR3 is CASSLAQGAQETQYF. CDR3 sequence (DNA): TGTGCCAGCAGCTTGGCCCAGGGGGCCCAAGAGACCCAGTACTTC.

This clonotype was found many times. The chain links TRBV5-1 to TRBJ1-2; D gene ambiguous. Germline values: CDR1 SGHRS, CDR2 YFSETQ. The length of the CDR3 is 13 residues. V was cut by 0 bases and J by 5 bases, with 8 bases left in between. CDR3 protein: CASSLDTEYGYTF. In DNA, the CDR3 is TGCGCCAGCAGCTTGGATACAGAATATGGCTACACCTTC.

This clonotype came up many times. The V call is TRBV20-1, the J call TRBJ2-1; 7 nucleotides agree with TRBD2. Germline V lookup: CDR1 DFQATT, CDR2 SNEGSKA (reference sequence). CDR3 size: 16 residues. The ends lost 4 bases at V and 2 bases at J; junction bases unmatched: 11. In nucleotides, the CDR3 is TGCAGTGCTATTCTAGCGGAGGATTATACCTACAATGAGCAGTTCTTC. Encoded protein: CSAILAEDYTYNEQFF.

This clonotype has a count of ten or more. The chain is built from TRBV2 and TRBJ2-1; 9 nucleotides match TRBD2. CDR3 length equals 17 residues. Per the germline V gene, CDR1 is SNHLY and CDR2 is FYNNEI. The trim removed 0 bases at V and 2 bases at J, leaving 5 bases unmatched. The CDR3 spells CASSEARREGPYNEQFF. CDR3 DNA sequence: TGTGCCAGCAGTGAAGCGCGGCGGGAGGGCCCCTACAATGAGCAGTTCTTC.

The chain is built from TRBV29-1 and TRBJ2-4; 7 bases agree with TRBD2. The ends lost 0 bases at V and 5 bases at J; junction bases unmatched: 13. The CDR3 extends over 17 amino acids. Germline-derived CDR1 and CDR2 are SQVTM and ANQGSEA. The CDR3 is CSVEDGIRGEAENIQYF. The CDR3 DNA reads as TGCAGCGTTGAAGATGGGATCCGGGGGGAGGCCGAAAACATTCAGTACTTC.